This T cell receptor (beta chain) was recovered during a study of blood T cell repertoires in COVID-19. Across the whole study: Sites in the United States, Italy and Spain provided acute and convalescent COVID-19 samples.

All enrollees were about 18 to 100 years old and from about two dozen US areas. Researchers sorted participants into cohorts using their self-reported clinical history. The study counted Cohort 3 donors as recovered given two negative PCRs, clearance, or symptom resolution. Using immunoSEQ multiplex PCR, the repertoire was profiled, and TCRdb retains in-frame clones only, with some absent. The data show around 300,000 clones, 70% to 90% seen once. The sequence derives from a woman in her thirties or forties who had recovered from COVID-19. The sequenced sample consisted of PBMCs or T cells enriched from blood (not recorded which).

The DNA of the CDR3 is TGTGCCAGCAGTAGGGGCGGGAGAGGAACCGGGGAGCTGTTTTTT. It specifies CASSRGGRGTGELFF. This chain links TRBV28 with TRBJ2-2; 7 positions agree with TRBD2. CDR1 is MDHEN and CDR2 is SYDVKM in the germline V gene. This CDR3 comprises 15 residues. The ends lost 5 bases at V and 5 bases at J; junction bases unmatched: 8. Full variable domain (rest looked up from reference TRBV28 and TRBJ2-2): DVKVTQSSRYLVKRTGEKVFLECVQDMDHENMFWYRQDPGLGLRLIYFSYDVKMKEKGDIPEGYSVSREKKERFSLILESASTNQTSMYLCASSRGGRGTGELFFGEGSRLTVL.